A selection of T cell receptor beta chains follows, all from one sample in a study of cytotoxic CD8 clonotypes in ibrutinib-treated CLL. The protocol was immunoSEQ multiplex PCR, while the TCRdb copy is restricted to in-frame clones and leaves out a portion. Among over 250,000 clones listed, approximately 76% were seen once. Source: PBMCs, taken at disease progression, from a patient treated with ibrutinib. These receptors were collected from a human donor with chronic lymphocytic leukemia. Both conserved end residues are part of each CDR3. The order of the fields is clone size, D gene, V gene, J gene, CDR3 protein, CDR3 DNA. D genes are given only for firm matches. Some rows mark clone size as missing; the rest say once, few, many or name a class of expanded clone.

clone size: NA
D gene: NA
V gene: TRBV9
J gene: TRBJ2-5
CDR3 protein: CASSVGDTGKQETQYF
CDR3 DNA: TGTGCCAGCAGCGTAGGGGACACTGGAAAGCAAGAGACCCAGTACTTC

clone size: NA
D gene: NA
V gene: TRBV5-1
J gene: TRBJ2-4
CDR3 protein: CASSSGGPLAAQYF
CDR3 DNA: TGCGCCAGCAGCTCCGGGGGGCCACTGGCTGCTCAGTACTTC

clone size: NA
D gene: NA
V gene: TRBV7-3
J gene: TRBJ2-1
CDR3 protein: CASSPRQSSRDEQFF
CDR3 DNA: TGTGCCAGCAGCCCCCGACAGAGCTCGAGGGATGAGCAGTTCTTC

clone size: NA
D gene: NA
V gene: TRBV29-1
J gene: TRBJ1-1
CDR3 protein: CSVELGLNTEAFF
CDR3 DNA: TGCAGCGTTGAATTGGGTCTGAACACTGAAGCTTTCTTT

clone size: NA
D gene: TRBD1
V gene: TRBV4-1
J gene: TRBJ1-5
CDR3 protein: CASSQVGTGGNQPQHF
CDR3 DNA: TGCGCCAGCAGCCAAGTCGGGACAGGGGGCAATCAGCCCCAGCATTTT

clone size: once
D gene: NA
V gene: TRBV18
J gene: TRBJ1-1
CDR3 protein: CASSPGPGANTEAFF
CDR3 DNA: TGTGCCAGCTCACCCGGGCCGGGGGCGAACACTGAAGCTTTCTTT

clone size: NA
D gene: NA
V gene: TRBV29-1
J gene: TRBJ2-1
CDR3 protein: CSAARQGRGGEQFF
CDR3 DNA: TGCAGCGCCGCACGCCAGGGAAGAGGTGGTGAGCAGTTCTTC

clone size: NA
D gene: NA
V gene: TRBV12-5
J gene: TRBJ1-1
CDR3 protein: CASGLGAFEAFF
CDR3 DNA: TGTGCTAGTGGTTTGGGGGCCTTTGAAGCTTTCTTT

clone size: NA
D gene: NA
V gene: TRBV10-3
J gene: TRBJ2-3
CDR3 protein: CAISETVPDTQYF
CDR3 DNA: TGTGCCATCAGTGAAACTGTCCCCGATACGCAGTATTTT

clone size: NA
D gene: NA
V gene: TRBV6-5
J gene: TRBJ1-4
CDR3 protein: CASSYSKYEKLFF
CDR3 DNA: TGTGCCAGCAGTTACTCGAAGTATGAAAAACTGTTTTTT

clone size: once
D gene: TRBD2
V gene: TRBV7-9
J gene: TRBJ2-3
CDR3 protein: CASSLLAGITDTQYF
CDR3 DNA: TGTGCCAGCAGCTTACTAGCGGGAATCACAGATACGCAGTATTTT

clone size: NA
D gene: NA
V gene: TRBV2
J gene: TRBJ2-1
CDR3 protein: CASRDRGHNEQFF
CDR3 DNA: TGTGCCAGCAGAGATAGGGGCCACAATGAGCAGTTCTTC

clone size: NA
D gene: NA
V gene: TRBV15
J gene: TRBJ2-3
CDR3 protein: CATSRDPRASDTQYF
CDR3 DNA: TGTGCCACCAGCAGAGATCCGCGGGCCTCAGATACGCAGTATTTT

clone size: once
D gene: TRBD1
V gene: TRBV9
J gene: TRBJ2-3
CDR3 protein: CASSMRQGVIDTQYF
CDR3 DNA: TGTGCCAGCAGCATGCGACAGGGGGTAATAGATACGCAGTATTTT

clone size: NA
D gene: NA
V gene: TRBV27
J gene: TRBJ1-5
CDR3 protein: CASSTGGQPQHF
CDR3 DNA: TGTGCCAGCAGTACAGGCGGCCAGCCCCAGCATTTT

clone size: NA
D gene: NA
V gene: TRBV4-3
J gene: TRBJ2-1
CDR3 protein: CASSYSQGTNEQFF
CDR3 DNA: TGCGCCAGCAGCTACTCGCAGGGAACCAATGAGCAGTTCTTC

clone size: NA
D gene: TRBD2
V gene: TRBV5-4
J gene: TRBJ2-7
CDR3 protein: CASSSGTSGRVGEQYF
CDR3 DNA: TGTGCCAGCAGCTCCGGGACTAGCGGGAGGGTGGGCGAGCAGTACTTC

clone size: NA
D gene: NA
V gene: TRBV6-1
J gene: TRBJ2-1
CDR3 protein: CASSPGVYNEQFF
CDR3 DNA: TGTGCCAGCAGTCCCGGGGTTTACAATGAGCAGTTCTTC

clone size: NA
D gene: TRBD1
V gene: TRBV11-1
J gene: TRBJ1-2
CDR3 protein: CASSRDRAQGYTF
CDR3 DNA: TGTGCCAGCAGCCGGGACAGGGCGCAGGGCTACACCTTC

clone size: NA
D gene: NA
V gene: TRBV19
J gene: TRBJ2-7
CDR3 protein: CASSPNGASYEQYF
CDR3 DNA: TGTGCCAGTAGTCCAAACGGCGCTTCCTACGAGCAGTACTTC